What follows are 16 T cell receptor beta chains derived from one specimen sequenced in a study of cytomegalovirus exposure and HLA in healthy donors. The primer mix had 60 Vbeta and 13 Jbeta primers. The repertoire was sequenced with immunoSEQ multiplex PCR; TCRdb's copy has only in-frame clones and lacks some. The sample comprises over 95,000 clones, 60% to 80% of which are singletons, and around 3% rests with the top ten. The material sequenced was PBMCs. All receptors derive from a man aged 35 to 55 in good health and CMV-seronegative.

The V and J genes are TRBV29-1 and TRBJ1-1; TRBD1 is a possible D gene (5 bases). Per the germline V gene, CDR1 is SQVTM and CDR2 is ANQGSEA. V shed 7 bases and J shed 2 bases, with 11 bases lying between them. This CDR3 has 12 residues. This chain's CDR3 is CSGQGTNTEAFF. Written as DNA, the CDR3 is TGCAGCGGCCAGGGCACCAACACTGAAGCTTTCTTT.

The V call is TRBV19, the J call TRBJ2-1; 7 nucleotides line up with TRBD2. The CDR3 spans 16 residues. Germline V CDR1 and CDR2: LNHDA, SQIVND (reference sequence). Unmatched junction bases numbered 12, after V lost 3 bases and J lost 7 bases. The CDR3 sequence: CASSMGVWEGRNEQFF. The DNA for the CDR3 is TGTGCCAGTAGTATGGGGGTGTGGGAGGGAAGGAATGAGCAGTTCTTC.

The chain has TRBV18 and TRBJ1-1; TRBD1 might be the D (6 bases). The V end was cut by 2 bases, the J end by 0 bases, with 10 bases between. This CDR3 region has 15 residues. Germline V gene data show CDR1 as KGHSH and CDR2 as LQKENI. CDR3 in amino acids: CASSPEGGMNTEAFF. CDR3 in DNA: TGTGCCAGCTCACCAGAGGGGGGGATGAACACTGAAGCTTTCTTT.

This chain links TRBV5-4 with TRBJ1-5; D ambiguous. Trimming removed 2 bases at V and 6 bases at J, with 9 bases between. CDR3 size: 13 residues. Germline V gives CDR1 SGHNT, CDR2 YYREEE (reference sequence). The CDR3 region is CASSLAGSQPQHF. CDR3 nucleotides: TGTGCCAGCAGCTTAGCGGGCAGTCAGCCCCAGCATTTT.

This clone showed up just a few times. The V gene is TRBV7-9, the J gene TRBJ1-1; 7 bases fit TRBD1. Germline lookup yields CDR1 SEHNR and CDR2 FQNEAQ (reference sequence). The CDR3 runs 15 residues. The trim removed 0 bases at V and 5 bases at J, leaving 6 bases unmatched. The CDR3 DNA reads TGTGCCAGCAGCTTAGCGGCAGGGGGGAGGACTGAAGCTTTCTTT. It translates to CASSLAAGGRTEAFF.

This chain uses TRBV5-4 with TRBJ2-3, with 7 bases matching TRBD2. Per the germline V gene, CDR1 is SGHNT and CDR2 is YYREEE (reference sequence). V shed 4 bases, J shed 7 bases, and the junction held 12 bases outside the gene matches. The CDR3 runs to 15 residues. This chain's CDR3 is CASSPPGSGKNTQYF. CDR3 coding DNA: TGTGCCAGCAGCCCTCCGGGAAGCGGGAAAAATACGCAGTATTTT.

The chain combines TRBV11-3 with TRBJ1-3; a weak D match, TRBD1 (6 bases). The CDR3 length is 14 residues. Germline V gene sequence: CDR1 SGHNT, CDR2 YENEEA. Trimming took 2 bases from V and 4 from J, leaving 9 bases between them. CDR3 nucleotides: TGTGCCAGCAGCTTAACAGGGCCCGGAAACACCATATATTTT. Translating it yields CASSLTGPGNTIYF.

This chain links TRBV5-4 with TRBJ2-5; 9 nucleotides match TRBD1. The trim removed 1 base at V and 4 bases at J, leaving 5 bases unmatched. This CDR3 region has 15 residues. Germline V gene lookup returns CDR1 SGHNT and CDR2 YYREEE (reference sequence). DNA for the CDR3: TGTGCCAGCAGCTTGATCGGGACAGGGATAGAGACCCAGTACTTC. Translating gives CASSLIGTGIETQYF.

This chain uses TRBV2 with TRBJ1-5; tentatively, D is TRBD1 (5 bases). Germline lookup yields CDR1 SNHLY and CDR2 FYNNEI. Deletions cut 4 bases from V and 0 bases from J, with 13 bases between. This CDR3 spans 16 amino acids. CDR3 coding DNA: TGTGCCAGCAGTGGCGTGACCGGACATAGCAATCAGCCCCAGCATTTT. It is translated as CASSGVTGHSNQPQHF.

This clone was seen a single time. The gene calls are TRBV5-4 and TRBJ2-1; 8 positions agree with TRBD2. Trimming cost V 2 bases and J 8 bases; bases outside gene matches: 9. Looked up from germline, CDR1 is SGHNT and CDR2 is YYREEE (reference sequence). CDR3 length: 15 amino acids. The CDR3 DNA reads as TGTGCCAGCAGCTTAGGTAGCGGGACGATGGATGAGCAGTTCTTC. It specifies CASSLGSGTMDEQFF.

The chain carries TRBV5-1 and TRBJ2-3; tentatively, D is TRBD2 (6 bases). V dropped 0 bases and J dropped 0 bases, with 14 bases sitting between them. Germline values: CDR1 SGHRS, CDR2 YFSETQ. There are 17 residues in the CDR3. CDR3 sequence: CASSLVPGDTSTDTQYF. The CDR3 nucleotides read TGCGCCAGCAGCTTGGTCCCGGGGGATACTAGCACAGATACGCAGTATTTT. Full variable domain (outside the CDR3, taken from reference TRBV5-1 and TRBJ2-3): KAGVTQTPRYLIKTRGQQVTLSCSPISGHRSVSWYQQTPGQGLQFLFEYFSETQRNKGNFPGRFSGRQFSNSRSEMNVSTLELGDSALYLCASSLVPGDTSTDTQYFGPGTRLTVL.

This chain links TRBV28 with TRBJ2-5, with 11 bases identical to TRBD1. Per the germline V gene, CDR1 is MDHEN and CDR2 is SYDVKM. Trimming took 4 bases from V and 4 from J; bases not matched to a gene: 8. The CDR3 contains 16 residues. CDR3 nucleotides: TGTGCCAGCAGTTCCCCCGGGACAGGGGGTCGAGAGACCCAGTACTTC. Residues: CASSSPGTGGRETQYF.

CDR3 in amino acids: CASSQSAGNTIYF. In DNA form, the CDR3 reads TGTGCCAGCAGTCAATCGGCTGGAAACACCATATATTTT. This chain uses TRBV6-5 with TRBJ1-3; D ambiguous. Between the trimmed V and J ends, which lost 5 bases and 2 bases, there was a span of 7 bases. Per germline, CDR1 MNHEY and CDR2 SVGAGI. The CDR3 has 13 amino acids.

This sequence joins TRBV9 and TRBJ2-2; 11 bases are shared with TRBD1. Germline loops: CDR1 SGDLS, CDR2 YYNGEE. Unmatched junction bases numbered 7, after V lost 4 bases and J lost 5 bases. CDR3 length: 16 residues. CDR3 amino acids: CASSTRTGGLTGELFF. In nucleotides, the CDR3 is TGTGCCAGCAGCACCCGGACAGGGGGCTTGACCGGGGAGCTGTTTTTT.

V gene TRBV2 combines with J gene TRBJ2-3; maybe TRBD2 (6 bases). The CDR3 is 14 amino acids. V lost 8 bases to trimming and J lost 1 base, with 13 bases between them. Germline V gene sequence: CDR1 SNHLY, CDR2 FYNNEI. The CDR3 DNA reads TGTGCCAGCGTCCGGGAGAGGGGCACAGATACGCAGTATTTT. It is translated as CASVRERGTDTQYF.

V and J are TRBV5-1 and TRBJ1-2; possible D gene TRBD1, 5 bases. Germline lookup yields CDR1 SGHRS and CDR2 YFSETQ. The CDR3 length is 15 residues. V was clipped by 2 bases and J by 2 bases, with 13 bases between them. The CDR3 DNA reads as TGCGCCAGCAGCTTCGGACAAAATCACAACTATGGCTACACCTTC. Its protein product is CASSFGQNHNYGYTF. The complete variable domain, with remaining parts taken from reference TRBV5-1 and TRBJ1-2, reads KAGVTQTPRYLIKTRGQQVTLSCSPISGHRSVSWYQQTPGQGLQFLFEYFSETQRNKGNFPGRFSGRQFSNSRSEMNVSTLELGDSALYLCASSFGQNHNYGYTFGSGTRLTVV.